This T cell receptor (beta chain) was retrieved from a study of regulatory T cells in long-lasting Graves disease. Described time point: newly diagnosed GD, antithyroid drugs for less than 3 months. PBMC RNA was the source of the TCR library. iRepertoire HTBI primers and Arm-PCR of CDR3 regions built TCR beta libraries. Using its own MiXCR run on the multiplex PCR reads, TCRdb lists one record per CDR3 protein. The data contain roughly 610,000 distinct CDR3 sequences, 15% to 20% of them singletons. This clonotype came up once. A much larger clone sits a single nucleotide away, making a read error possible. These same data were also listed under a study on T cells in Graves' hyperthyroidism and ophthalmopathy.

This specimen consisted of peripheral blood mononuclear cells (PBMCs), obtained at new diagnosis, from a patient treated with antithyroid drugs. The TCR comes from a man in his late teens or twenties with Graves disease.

CDR3 region: CASSLSSNEQLF. The CDR3 bases are TGTGCCAGCAGTTTAAGTAGCAATGAGCAGCTCTTC. This chain links TRBV28 with TRBJ2-1, with D hard to call. From germline, CDR1 is MDHEN and CDR2 SYDVKM. This CDR3 is 12 amino acids long.